This T cell receptor (beta chain) came from a study of Ad26.COV2.S vaccination and SARS-CoV-2 variants. Treatment reported: roughly 19 received Ad26.COV2.S at low or high dose, single or two shots; roughly 5 received placebo; per-sample allocation not given. The study sampled participants on day 63 after the first vaccine or placebo injection. Produced via immunoSEQ multiplex PCR; TCRdb's table is partial and in-frame only. This sample has roughly 300,000 clones, with 80% to 90% found just once. The V end lost 2 bases, the J end lost 9 bases, and 11 bases lay between the germline ends. This CDR3 is built from 14 residues. CDR1 and CDR2 (germline): MNHEY, SVGEGT.

The TCR sequence derives from a person between 18 and 65 years old who received the Ad26.COV2.S COVID-19 vaccine or a placebo. The chain carries TRBV6-2 or TRBV6-3 and TRBJ1-6; the D is unclear. The sample consisted of peripheral blood, taken in a trial of Ad26.COV2.S vaccine versus placebo. The CDR3 reads CASSYLEKGSPLHF. In nucleotides, the CDR3 is TGTGCCAGCAGTTACCTGGAAAAGGGTTCACCCCTCCACTTT.